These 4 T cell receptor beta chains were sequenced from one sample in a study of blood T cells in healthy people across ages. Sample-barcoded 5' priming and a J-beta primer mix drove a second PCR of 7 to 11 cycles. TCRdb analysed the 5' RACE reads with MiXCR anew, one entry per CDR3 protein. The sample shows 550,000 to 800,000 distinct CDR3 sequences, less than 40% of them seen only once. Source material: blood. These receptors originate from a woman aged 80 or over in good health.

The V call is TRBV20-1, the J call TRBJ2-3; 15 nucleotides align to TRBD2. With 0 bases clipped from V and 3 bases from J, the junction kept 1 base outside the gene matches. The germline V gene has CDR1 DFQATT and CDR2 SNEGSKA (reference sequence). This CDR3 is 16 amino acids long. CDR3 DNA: TGCAGTGCTAGAGAGGGGACTAGCGGGAGGACAGATACGCAGTATTTT. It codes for CSAREGTSGRTDTQYF.

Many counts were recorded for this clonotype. Here the CDR3 reads CASSYSQGSGYTF. In nucleotides, the CDR3 is TGTGCCAGCAGTTACTCCCAGGGTTCCGGCTACACCTTC. This chain connects TRBV6-5 to TRBJ1-2; TRBD1 is a possible D gene (5 bases). Germline lookup yields CDR1 MNHEY and CDR2 SVGAGI. The V gene lost 0 bases and the J gene lost 8 bases, with 10 bases spanning the gap. CDR3 length equals 13 residues.

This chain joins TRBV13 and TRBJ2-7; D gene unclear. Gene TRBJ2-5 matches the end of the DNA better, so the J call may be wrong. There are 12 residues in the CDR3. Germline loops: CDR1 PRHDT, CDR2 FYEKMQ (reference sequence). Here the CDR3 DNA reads TGTGCCAGCAGCCGGCTTCTGGAGACCCAGTACTTC. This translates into CASSRLLETQYF.

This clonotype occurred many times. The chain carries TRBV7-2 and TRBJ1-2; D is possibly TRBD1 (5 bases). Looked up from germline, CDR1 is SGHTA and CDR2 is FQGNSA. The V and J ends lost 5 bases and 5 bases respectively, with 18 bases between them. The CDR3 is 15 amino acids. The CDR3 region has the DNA TGTGCCAGCAGCGCGGGATCGGGGGGAGCTTATGGCTACACCTTC. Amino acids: CASSAGSGGAYGYTF.